The next 14 T cell receptor beta chains were all read from a single sample in a study of control samples from healthy donors and cancer patients. TCRdb's copy holds only in-frame clones and misses some; the assay was immunoSEQ multiplex PCR. The top ten hold roughly 7.8% of the sample, which has 130,000 or so clones, roughly 91% seen once. The sequenced material came from PBMCs. The receptors derive from a man aged 50 or older with head and neck cancer.

The chain is built from TRBV3-1 (or the pseudogene TRBV3-2) and TRBJ2-7; 8 bases fit TRBD2. J was trimmed by 6 bases and V by 4 bases; bases with no gene match: 8. The CDR3 runs 14 residues. Germline assignment: CDR1 LGHDT and CDR2 YNNKEL (reference sequence). This chain's CDR3 is CASSLRGLGGEQYF. For the CDR3, the DNA is TGTGCCAGCAGCCTAAGGGGACTAGGAGGCGAGCAGTACTTC.

The V call is TRBV6-6, the J call TRBJ2-7, with TRBD2 matching over 7 bases. The germline gives CDR1 MNHNY, CDR2 SVGAGI (reference sequence). V dropped 6 bases and J dropped 2; count of bases not matched to a gene: 1. The CDR3 is made up of 12 amino acids. In DNA, the CDR3 is TGTGCCAGCAGGGGAGGGACCTACGAGCAGTACTTC. It is translated as CASRGGTYEQYF.

The chain combines TRBV27 with TRBJ2-5; weak D call: TRBD2 (6 bases). Trimming left V 9 bases short and J 5 bases short, with 19 bases between. The CDR3 covers 14 residues. CDR1 MNHEY and CDR2 SMNVEV come from the germline V gene (reference sequence). The CDR3 protein is CASLAPGREETQYF. The CDR3 coding sequence is TGTGCCAGTCTCGCCCCAGGACGGGAGGAGACCCAGTACTTC.

This clone was seen once. The chain has TRBV18 and TRBJ1-5; D uncertain. CDR3 length equals 13 residues. Trimming left V 3 bases short and J 4 bases short, with 7 bases between. CDR1 and CDR2 (germline): KGHSH, LQKENI. DNA for the CDR3: TGTGCCAGCTCACCTGACGGAAATCAGCCCCAGCATTTT. It translates to CASSPDGNQPQHF.

The chain joins TRBV28 to TRBJ1-2; no firm D call. Germline CDR1 and CDR2: MDHEN and SYDVKM. The CDR3 length is 12 residues. Trimming removed 3 bases at V and 5 bases at J, with 7 bases between. The CDR3 DNA reads as TGTGCCAGCAGTTTCTATAGATATGGCTACACCTTC. Residues: CASSFYRYGYTF.

The count of this clone is one. The rearrangement links TRBV7-9 to TRBJ1-1, with D hard to call. CDR3 size: 13 residues. Per germline, CDR1 SEHNR and CDR2 FQNEAQ (reference sequence). The ends were cut back, 3 bases at V and 4 bases at J, with 9 bases in the middle. Written as DNA, the CDR3 is TGTGCCAGCAGCTTCACCGGATTCACTGAAGCTTTCTTT. Its protein product is CASSFTGFTEAFF.

In DNA, the CDR3 is TGTGCCAGCAGTCATACTGTTGGGTCTACAATCAATGAGCAGTTCTTC. This gives the protein CASSHTVGSTINEQFF. This chain connects TRBV7-9 to TRBJ2-1, with D uncertain. CDR1 and CDR2 (germline): SEHNR, FQNEAQ (reference sequence). V was clipped by 6 bases and J by 6 bases, with 21 bases between them. The CDR3 is 16 residues long.

The chain recombines TRBV20-1 with TRBJ2-7; no clear D gene. The CDR3 loop spans 13 amino acids. V was clipped by 3 bases and J by 2 bases, with 11 bases between them. Germline values: CDR1 DFQATT, CDR2 SNEGSKA (reference sequence). The CDR3 nucleotides read TGCAGTGCTAGTGACCGCAAAACCTACGAGCAGTACTTC. This translates into CSASDRKTYEQYF.

The J gene is TRBJ2-7, the V gene TRBV11-2, with TRBD2 identical over 8 bases. V shed 2 bases and J 5 bases; nucleotides not matched to a gene: 11. The CDR3 extends over 16 amino acids. Per germline, CDR1 SGHAT and CDR2 FQNNGV. The CDR3: CASSLTPLAEYDEQYF. The DNA for the CDR3 is TGTGCCAGCAGCTTAACTCCACTAGCGGAATACGACGAGCAGTACTTC. The entire variable domain, with the rest obtained from reference TRBV11-2 and TRBJ2-7, is as follows: EAGVAQSPRYKIIEKRQSVAFWCNPISGHATLYWYQQILGQGPKLLIQFQNNGVVDDSQLPKDRFSAERLKGVDSTLKIQPAKLEDSAVYLCASSLTPLAEYDEQYFGPGTRLTVT.

The rearrangement joins TRBV7-2 to TRBJ2-7; D assignment may be TRBD1 or TRBD2 (5 bases each). The germline V gene has CDR1 SGHTA and CDR2 FQGNSA. The CDR3 totals 13 residues. V was trimmed by 1 base and J by 5 bases, leaving 9 bases between them. DNA of the CDR3: TGTGCCAGCAGCTTAGGGGGGTCCAACGAGCAGTACTTC. It encodes CASSLGGSNEQYF.

The rearrangement links TRBV3-1 (or the pseudogene TRBV3-2) to TRBJ1-5; no firm D call. The germline CDR1 and CDR2 sequences are LGHDT and YNNKEL (reference sequence). This CDR3 is 14 amino acids long. The ends were cut back, 3 bases at V and 7 bases at J, with 13 bases in the middle. The CDR3 region is CASSHNRQGQPQHF. The CDR3 region has the DNA TGTGCCAGCAGCCATAATAGGCAAGGGCAGCCCCAGCATTTT.

The V call is TRBV27, the J call TRBJ2-2; the D is unclear. In germline, CDR1 is MNHEY, CDR2 SMNVEV (reference sequence). CDR3 size: 11 residues. The germline V and J ends were trimmed by 3 bases and 7 bases, with 3 bases remaining between them. The chain's CDR3 is CASSFGGELFF. CDR3 sequence (DNA): TGTGCCAGCAGTTTTGGCGGGGAGCTGTTTTTT.

The CDR3 DNA reads TGTGCCTGGACTCCCAGGGGCCTCATGGGGCAGCCCCAGCATTTT. Protein: CAWTPRGLMGQPQHF. V and J are TRBV30 and TRBJ1-5; possibly TRBD1 for D (6 bases). The CDR3 totals 15 residues. Per the germline V gene, CDR1 is GTSNPN and CDR2 is SVGIG (reference sequence). Trimming shortened V by 4 bases and J by 7 bases, and 20 bases separated the two germline ends.

The rearrangement joins TRBV7-9 to TRBJ1-4; D possibly corresponds to TRBD1 (5 bases). This CDR3 spans 14 amino acids. The V end was cut by 10 bases, the J end by 8 bases, with 20 bases between. CDR1 and CDR2 from the germline V gene are SEHNR and FQNEAQ (reference sequence). The CDR3 nucleotides read TGTGCCACCGTACCAGGGTTTTATGGGGAAAAACTGTTTTTT. Translation gives CATVPGFYGEKLFF.